A selection of T cell receptor beta chains follows, all from one sample in a study of T cells in Graves' hyperthyroidism and ophthalmopathy. TCRdb recomputed calls from the multiplex PCR reads with MiXCR, one row per CDR3 protein. Found here are 390,000 or so distinct CDR3 sequences, roughly 14% of them singletons; the top ten hold around 13%. Sequenced sample: blood. The receptor set was obtained from a man aged 18 to 30 with Graves' ophthalmopathy. Each CDR3 is given with its conserved first and last residue. The order of the fields is J gene, V gene, clone size, D gene, CDR3 protein, CDR3 DNA. The D gene is left open where the match is weak. Size is stated for part of the rows, as once, few or many counts, or as a class when the clone is expanded.

>TRBJ2-1|TRBV10-1|few|NA
CASSESRQYNEQFF
TGCGCCAGCAGTGAGTCCCGACAGTACAATGAGCAGTTCTTC
>TRBJ2-7|TRBV11-2|many|TRBD2
CPSSLDSGRPSYEQYF
TGTCCCAGCAGCTTAGACAGCGGGAGACCATCCTACGAGCAGTACTTC
>TRBJ2-7|TRBV30|few|NA
CAWSAGASEQYF
TGTGCCTGGAGTGCCGGGGCCAGCGAGCAGTACTTC
>TRBJ2-7|TRBV6-2/TRBV6-3|few|NA
CASSTSGTGRDEQYF
TGTGCCAGCAGTACCTCCGGAACAGGGAGGGACGAGCAGTACTTC
>TRBJ1-1|TRBV3-1|many|NA
CASSQEYSYTEAFF
TGTGCCAGCAGCCAAGAATATTCCTACACTGAAGCTTTCTTT
>TRBJ2-7|TRBV12-3/TRBV12-4|many|NA
CASSPGKAYEQYF
TGTGCCAGCAGCCCCGGGAAGGCCTACGAGCAGTACTTC
>TRBJ2-2|TRBV24-1|few|NA
CATSEWQGAGELFF
TGTGCCACCAGTGAATGGCAGGGAGCCGGGGAGCTGTTTTTT
>TRBJ2-1|TRBV20-1|few|TRBD2
CSARRREGMSYNEQFF
TGCAGTGCTAGAAGGCGGGAGGGTATGTCCTACAATGAGCAGTTCTTC
>TRBJ1-2|TRBV18|many|TRBD1
CASSTGTDGYTF
TGTGCCAGCTCAACCGGGACAGACGGCTACACCTTC
>TRBJ1-2|TRBV24-1|many|TRBD1
CATSDSYRQGEYGYTF
TGTGCCACCAGTGATTCTTACAGACAGGGAGAATATGGCTACACCTTC
>TRBJ2-2|TRBV3-1|few|TRBD1
CASSETGAPSTGELFF
TGCGCCAGCAGTGAAACAGGGGCGCCTAGCACCGGGGAGCTGTTTTTT
>TRBJ2-1|TRBV6-9|NA|TRBD2
CASRLAGRGVYNEQFF
TGTGCCAGCAGGTTAGCGGGGCGGGGGGTCTACAATGAGCAGTTCTTC
>TRBJ1-2|TRBV24-1|many|NA
CATSRGIYGYTF
TGTGCCACCAGCAGGGGAATATATGGCTACACCTTC
>TRBJ2-5|TRBV11-2|many|TRBD2
CASSAPFGTSEETQYF
TGTGCCAGCAGCGCCCCCTTTGGGACTAGCGAGGAGACCCAGTACTTC
>TRBJ1-2|TRBV19|NA|NA
CASSVVDYGYTF
TGTGCCAGTAGTGTGGTGGACTATGGCTACACCTTC
>TRBJ1-2|TRBV18|many|NA
CASSLGDGYGYTF
TGTGCCAGCTCATTAGGGGATGGGTATGGCTACACCTTC
>TRBJ2-3|TRBV27|many|NA
CASRVAGAVGTDTQYF
TGTGCCAGCAGGGTGGCGGGGGCGGTGGGCACAGATACGCAGTATTTT
>TRBJ2-1|TRBV6-6|many|TRBD2
CASSYGASGGAGEQFF
TGTGCCAGCAGTTACGGGGCTAGCGGGGGGGCAGGTGAGCAGTTCTTC
>TRBJ2-4|TRBV14|few|NA
CASSQEGSLNIQYF
TGTGCCAGCAGCCAAGAGGGCAGCTTAAACATTCAGTACTTC
>TRBJ1-2|TRBV30|NA|TRBD1
CAWSVPDRPLGYTF
TGTGCCTGGAGTGTCCCGGACAGGCCCCTTGGCTACACCTTC
>TRBJ2-7|TRBV7-6|few|NA
CASSFRLAYEQYF
TGTGCCAGCAGCTTTCGACTAGCCTACGAGCAGTACTTC
>TRBJ1-5|TRBV29-1|NA|NA
CSVAGGSHQPQHF
TGCAGCGTTGCGGGGGGGTCTCATCAGCCCCAGCATTTT
>TRBJ2-3|TRBV3-1|many|NA
CASSVWSGGRTDTQYF
TGTGCCAGCAGCGTATGGTCCGGGGGTCGCACAGATACGCAGTATTTT
>TRBJ1-2|TRBV9|NA|NA
CASSLGGTVYGYTF
TGTGCCAGCAGCTTAGGGGGGACGGTCTATGGCTACACCTTC
>TRBJ2-3|TRBV19|NA|NA
CASSIDVRWDTQYF
TGTGCCAGTAGTATAGACGTCCGGTGGGATACGCAGTATTTT
>TRBJ2-7|TRBV18|few|NA
CASSPTGGLDYYEQYF
TGTGCCAGCTCACCAACCGGGGGCTTAGATTACTACGAGCAGTACTTC
>TRBJ2-1|TRBV5-6|many|NA
CASSHSSYNEQFF
TGTGCCAGCAGCCACAGCTCCTACAATGAGCAGTTCTTC
>TRBJ2-7|TRBV6-1|few|TRBD2
CASSGWEGPYEQYF
TGTGCCAGCAGTGGGTGGGAGGGCCCGTACGAGCAGTACTTC
>TRBJ2-7|TRBV20-1|many|TRBD2
CSARRTSGGKYEQYF
TGCAGTGCTAGACGGACTAGCGGGGGAAAGTACGAGCAGTACTTC
>TRBJ1-6|TRBV12-3/TRBV12-4|few|NA
CASSLGTTTSPLHF
TGTGCCAGCAGTCTGGGGACAACAACTTCACCCCTCCACTTT
>TRBJ2-2|TRBV30|many|TRBD1
CAWSLPGTGNTGELFF
TGTGCCTGGAGTCTCCCCGGGACAGGGAACACCGGGGAGCTGTTTTTT
>TRBJ1-4|TRBV20-1|many|TRBD1
CSARDHEGTGFGKLFF
TGCAGTGCTAGAGATCATGAGGGGACAGGATTTGGAAAACTGTTTTTT
>TRBJ2-3|TRBV2|many|TRBD2
CAKGSGGPHTDTQYF
TGTGCCAAAGGTAGCGGGGGGCCCCACACAGATACGCAGTATTTT
>TRBJ1-5|TRBV7-2|many|NA
CASSLWGSNQPQHF
TGTGCCAGCAGCTTATGGGGCAGCAATCAGCCCCAGCATTTT
>TRBJ2-7|TRBV3-1|many|NA
CASSQDLGHYYEQYF
TGTGCCAGCAGCCAAGATTTGGGACATTACTACGAGCAGTACTTC
>TRBJ2-3|TRBV11-3|NA|NA
CASRKNPGTDTQYF
TGTGCCAGCAGAAAAAATCCTGGGACAGATACGCAGTATTTT
>TRBJ1-1|TRBV19|NA|NA
CASRRETEAFF
TGTGCCAGTCGTCGGGAAACTGAAGCTTTCTTT
>TRBJ2-1|TRBV6-5|few|TRBD2
CASSYSTGGHNEQFF
TGTGCCAGCAGTTACTCGACGGGGGGGCACAATGAGCAGTTCTTC
>TRBJ2-5|TRBV12-3/TRBV12-4|many|TRBD2
CASSFSGGYQETQYF
TGTGCCAGCAGTTTCAGCGGGGGGTACCAAGAGACCCAGTACTTC
>TRBJ1-5|TRBV7-9|NA|NA
CASSDGWGQPQHF
TGTGCCAGCAGCGACGGGTGGGGACAGCCCCAGCATTTT